This T cell receptor (beta chain) comes out of a study of cytomegalovirus exposure and HLA in healthy donors (dated by TCRdb to about 2017). With regard to the full study: An earlier analysis of approximately 640 of the donors reported roughly 270 Gb of sequence data and 100 million to 140 million unique TCR beta sequences from approximately 180 million T cells. About five DR-DQ haplotypes were handled as single units for association and clustering, since linkage in the cohort was strong. In a later genetic analysis, genome-wide SNP genotypes for about three fifths of the roughly 670 donors were used, and that subset was treated as a discovery cohort. All discovery cohort repertoires had been generated on a single sequencing platform. The study used immunosequencing to profile the T cell repertoires of some 600 subjects and linked those repertoires to cytomegalovirus serostatus. An early release that covered about 600 HLA-typed donors contained around 300 gigabases of sequencing data and roughly 84 million unique TCR sequences. Of the roughly 410 genotyped donors, roughly 76% were placed in the genetic ancestry cluster associated with self-reported Caucasian donors. Across 300 to 400 genotyped donors of the cohort, an average of roughly 230,000 unique TCR beta nucleotide sequences per donor were sequenced, and roughly 18% of those sequences were non-productive. The later analysis used no new phenotypic data to find candidate immune exposures, relying instead on TCR beta sequences and their occurrence across donors. The aim of the study was to test whether cataloging public T cell receptors could identify signatures of past pathogen exposure. Both class I and class II loci were covered by HLA typing, at four-digit resolution. High-throughput TCR immunosequencing, statistical association of individual TCRs with disease status, and machine learning were combined to predict cytomegalovirus infection status. Donor age, sex, ethnicity and CMV serostatus were compiled alongside the repertoire data. To study patterns of TCR occurrence, a later analysis re-analyzed previously published TCR beta repertoires from 500 to 850 donors and added high-resolution HLA genotyping. A separate validation cohort of approximately 120 different subjects was used in addition to the 666-subject first cohort. The number of donors typed differed by locus, with roughly 629-640 for A, B, C, DRB1 and DQB1, over 500 for DQA1, nearly 610 for DPA1, and about 450 for DPB1. In an earlier analysis of more than 550 of the donors, high-throughput TCR beta sequencing was used to judge whether each TCR beta V gene segment behaved as functional or pseudogenic.

Concerning this clone: Its target antigen remains unknown. It has no much larger one-base neighbor in the sample; base qualities were not kept.

Libraries were built with the immunoSEQ multiplex PCR assay. For the multiplex PCR, a mixture combining 60 forward primers for TCR Vbeta segments and 13 reverse primers for TCR Jbeta segments was used. The CDR3 region of rearranged TCR beta genes was amplified from genomic DNA by a multiplex PCR assay. Amplified TCR beta libraries were sequenced as 87-base-pair reads on the Illumina HiSeq System. On the study's bioinformatics: Across the 600 to 700 repertoires, a later analysis counted tens of millions of unique TCR beta chains, roughly 11 million of which were shared by at least two donors. Raw reads were error-corrected and collapsed into unique sequences with a nearest-neighbor algorithm that merged closely related sequences to remove PCR and sequencing errors. CDR3 sequences were aligned to IMGT reference sequences to assign V, D and J gene segments. For a sequence to be retained, a match of at least six nucleotides to both a V gene segment and a J gene segment was required. Rearrangements were classified as productive when the CDR3 lacked stop codons and remained in frame with V and J, and all other rearrangements were classified as non-productive. Following IMGT convention, CDR3 was defined as the stretch from the second conserved V-encoded cysteine to the conserved J-encoded phenylalanine. In an earlier analysis of around 600 of the donors, sequences lacking an unambiguous match to a single V gene segment were excluded. An earlier analysis of several hundred of the donors called V segments functional above 56.7% productive rearrangements and segregating when the between-donor standard deviation exceeded 5%. A statistical classification framework was developed to diagnose cytomegalovirus status using the catalog of TCR beta chain sequences. A later analysis assigned V and J genes by comparing TCR nucleotide sequences with IMGT/GENE-DB human TR gene sequences. The TCRdist pipeline was used in a later analysis to assign CDR3 sequences and most-parsimonious VDJ recombination scenarios. In a later analysis, every TCR beta chain was defined by the combination of its CDR3 amino acid sequence and its V-gene family, and reads without a unique V-gene family were dropped. A later analysis removed 450 to 600 highly shared, low-generation-probability nucleotide sequences to deal with suspected cross-contamination and a sequencing artifact. In a later analysis, a clonal expansion index was calculated for each public chain from normalized within-repertoire ranks of inferred template counts. In a later analysis, generation probabilities were computed using a VDJ recombination model fitted to out-of-frame rearrangements, and the results were checked against IGoR. Hypergeometric tests were used in a later analysis to score TCR-TCR, TCR-HLA and TCR-CMV co-occurrence, with a repertoire-size bias correction applied to the TCR pairs. False discovery rates were estimated in a later analysis by permuting HLA or CMV assignments 20 times. In a later analysis, co-occurring TCRs were grouped using DBSCAN, and TCRdist sequence similarity was added for clustering within HLA-allele-positive subsets. For co-occurrence clustering, repertoires with fewer than 30,000 or more than 120,000 public chains were excluded, along with roughly 5 repertoires with anomalous nucleotide sharing. In its TCRdb copy, this immuneACCESS table keeps in-frame sequences only and misses some clones. Where compared with another copy, unresolved V genes explain less than half of these, and the others have no known cause. Clonal size and the V and J genes are those of that table, whereas D and trimming came from the DNA. The sample data list roughly 92,000 clones, and around 81% of these were observed just once. The biggest ten clones account for approximately 4% of the sample.

Summary of the overall study and its limitations: Only TCR beta chains were sequenced in this cohort, and the absence of alpha or paired-chain data limited detectable features. Sequencing depth was assumed to be roughly uniform across donors in the presence/absence analyses, though that assumption may not hold. In a later analysis, 16,951 TCR beta sequences were associated with specific HLA alleles at a false discovery rate of 0.05. A later analysis reported that several top co-occurrence clusters appeared linked to parvovirus B19, influenza, CMV and Epstein-Barr virus. The earlier analysis of nearly 600 of the donors excluded some 15 rarely observed V segments, including chromosome 9 orphons, because counts were too low. A later genetic analysis associated a missense DCLRE1C variant with V-gene and J-gene trimming of TCR beta chains, and an independent cohort replicated the association. Broadly in line with IMGT annotations, most TCR beta V segments showed up in productive rearrangements about 87% or about 30% of the time in an earlier analysis of several hundred of the donors. Cytomegalovirus status was reported to be diagnosed by the classifier with high specificity and sensitivity in both the original and validation cohorts. Across donors, most TCR sequences were observed very rarely, whereas some public TCRs were present in many individuals. The sequencing pipeline was judged likely to have produced a cluster of highly shared sequence variants as a technical artifact. The study listed approximately 150 TCR beta chains as associated with cytomegalovirus. Most CMV-associated TCR beta chains appeared to be HLA-restricted in a later analysis, and the HLA associations seemed to be driven largely by CMV exposure. It was suggested by the authors that the approach could potentially be generalized to other disease states and immunological phenotypes. When HLA alleles, especially DR and DQ, strongly co-occurred, TCR associations were difficult to assign to individual alleles. In vitro tests confirmed that a few of the cytomegalovirus-associated TCR beta chains recognize cytomegalovirus antigens. In a later analysis, HLA-associated TCR beta chains showed more clonal expansion and lower generation probabilities than non-associated chains that were equally common. A later analysis found that TCR association rates varied across HLA loci, with DRB1 alleles showing the most associated TCRs and HLA-C alleles the fewest. Linkage disequilibrium might explain the correlated functional status among segregating V segments, but an unknown experimental factor could not be excluded. A further reported finding was that TCR beta sequences accurately predicted the HLA-A and HLA-B alleles for most subjects in the first cohort. A later genetic analysis reported fewer N-insertions in productive TCRs among donors in an Asian-associated ancestry cluster than the approximately 700-donor mean. Immune exposure information for the cohort was limited to CMV serostatus. Some IMGT-functional V segments, including TRBV6-2 and TRBV6-3, could not be distinguished by the 87-base-pair reads and were therefore excluded. Because HLA typing was missing for some donors at each locus, association tests included only the typed subset.

CDR1 and CDR2, looked up from the germline V gene, are LGHNA and YSLEER. The germline V end is reduced by 1 base and the J end by 7 bases; junction bases left unmatched: 1. The CDR3 spans 15 residues, from the cysteine through the phenylalanine. The retained sequence is limited to the CDR3, 45 bases, with the frame set at the first base. The cohort consisted of 600 to 700 healthy bone marrow donors. All cohort members were sampled while nominally healthy, although unrecorded immune exposures were likely present. The donor tested CMV seropositive and was one of the 289 seropositive cohort members. A peripheral blood sample was collected from each donor, and TCR beta sequencing was performed on peripheral blood mononuclear cells. The Qiagen DNeasy Blood Extraction Kit was used to extract genomic DNA from the blood cell samples.

The receptor comes from a woman aged 65 to 85 in good health and CMV-seropositive. Recombination joined TRBV4-3 with TRBJ2-5; the central 15 bases match TRBD2. The sample taken for sequencing was PBMCs. CDR3 region: CASSQGGLAGGTQYF. The base sequence is TGCGCCAGCAGCCAAGGGGGACTAGCGGGAGGGACCCAGTACTTC.